This T cell receptor (beta chain) was captured by sequencing in a study of untreated major depressive disorder. Libraries were prepared by immunoSEQ multiplex PCR; TCRdb keeps only in-frame clonotypes and omits some of them. The sample has approximately 20,000 clones; more than 75% are singletons. J lost 3 bases, V lost 3 bases, and 7 bases had no gene match. The length of the CDR3 is 15 residues. Germline V gene sequence: CDR1 SGHTA, CDR2 FQGNSA. V is TRBV7-2 and J is TRBJ2-5; 7 bases map to TRBD1. Sequenced: CD4+ T cells from PBMCs. The sequence was collected from a woman aged 25 to 39 in good health. CDR3 sequence reads: CASSFLGGPEETQYF. The CDR3 DNA follows: TGTGCCAGCAGCTTTTTAGGGGGCCCTGAAGAGACCCAGTACTTC.